This T cell receptor (beta chain) was sequenced for a study of radiation and T cells in renal cell carcinoma. General observations from the study: Baseline intratumoral clonotype presence is unknown without pretreatment biopsies. In blood, top tumor clones expanded by 2 weeks, shrinking by 4.

Generated by immunoSEQ multiplex PCR, the TCRdb table keeps only in-frame clones and is missing some. The sample has about 49,000 clones; around 83% are singletons. As to time point: baseline pretreatment blood. Treatment in this sample: 15 Gy SBRT to primary tumor, nephrectomy 4 weeks later. After SBRT, blood was collected at 2 and 4 weeks, plus baseline. This renal cell carcinoma was of the clear cell type. Turning to this clone: Antigen specificity is unknown.

The starting material was blood, obtained from a patient whose treatment included radiotherapy and nephrectomy. The TCR was taken from a woman in her 70s with renal cell carcinoma.

Written as DNA, the CDR3 is TGCGCCAGCAGCCGGGGACAGGAAAAGACCCAGTACTTC. Encoded protein: CASSRGQEKTQYF. This chain uses TRBV5-1 with TRBJ2-5, with 8 nucleotides matching TRBD1. Trimming took 4 bases from V and 6 from J; bases not matched to a gene: 5. The CDR3 totals 13 residues. Germline CDR1 and CDR2: SGHRS and YFSETQ.